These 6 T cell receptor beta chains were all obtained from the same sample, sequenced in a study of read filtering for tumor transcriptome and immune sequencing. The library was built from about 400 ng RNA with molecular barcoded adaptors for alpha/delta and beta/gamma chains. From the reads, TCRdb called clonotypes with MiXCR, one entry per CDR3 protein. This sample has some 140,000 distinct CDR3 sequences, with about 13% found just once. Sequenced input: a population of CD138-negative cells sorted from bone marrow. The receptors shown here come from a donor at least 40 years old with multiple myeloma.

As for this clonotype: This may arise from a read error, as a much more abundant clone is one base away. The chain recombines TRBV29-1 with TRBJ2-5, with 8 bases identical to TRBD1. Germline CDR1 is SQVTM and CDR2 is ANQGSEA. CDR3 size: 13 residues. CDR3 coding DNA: TGCAGCGTTGGCGGCAGACCCCAGGGGGCCCAGCACTTC. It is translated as CSVGGRPQGAQHF.

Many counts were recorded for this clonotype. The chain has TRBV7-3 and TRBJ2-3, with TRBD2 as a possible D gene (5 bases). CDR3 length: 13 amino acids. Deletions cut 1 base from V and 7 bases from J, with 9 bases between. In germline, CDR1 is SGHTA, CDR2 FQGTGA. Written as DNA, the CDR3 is TGTGCCAGCAGCTTAAGCGGAGGATATACGCAGTATTTT. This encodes CASSLSGGYTQYF.

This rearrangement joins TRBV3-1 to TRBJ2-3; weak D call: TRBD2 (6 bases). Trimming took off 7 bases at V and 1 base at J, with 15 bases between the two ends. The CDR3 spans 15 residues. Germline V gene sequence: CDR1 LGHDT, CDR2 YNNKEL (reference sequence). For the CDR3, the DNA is TGTGCCAGCAACCCACCGGGACTCCGCACAGATACGCAGTATTTT. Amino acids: CASNPPGLRTDTQYF.

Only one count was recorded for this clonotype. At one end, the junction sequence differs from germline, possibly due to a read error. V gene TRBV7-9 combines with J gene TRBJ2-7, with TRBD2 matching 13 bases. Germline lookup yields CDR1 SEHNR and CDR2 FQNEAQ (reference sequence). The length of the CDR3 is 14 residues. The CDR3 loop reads CASSDVGLAGLQYF. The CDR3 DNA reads TGTGCCAGCTCAGACGTGGGACTAGCGGGACTGCAGTACTTT.

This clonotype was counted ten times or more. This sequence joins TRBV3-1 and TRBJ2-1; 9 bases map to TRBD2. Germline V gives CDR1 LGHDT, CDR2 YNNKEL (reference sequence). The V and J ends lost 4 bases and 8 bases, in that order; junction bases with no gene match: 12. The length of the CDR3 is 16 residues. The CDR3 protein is CASSRGPSGIFDEQFF. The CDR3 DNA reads TGTGCCAGCAGCCGGGGACCTAGCGGGATTTTCGATGAGCAGTTCTTC.

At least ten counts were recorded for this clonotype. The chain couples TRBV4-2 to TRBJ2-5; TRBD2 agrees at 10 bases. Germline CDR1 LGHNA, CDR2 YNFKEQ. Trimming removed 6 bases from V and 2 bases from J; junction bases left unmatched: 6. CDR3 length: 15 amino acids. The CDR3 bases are TGTGCCAGCAGACCAAGGACTAGCGGACAAGAGACCCAGTACTTC. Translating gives CASRPRTSGQETQYF.